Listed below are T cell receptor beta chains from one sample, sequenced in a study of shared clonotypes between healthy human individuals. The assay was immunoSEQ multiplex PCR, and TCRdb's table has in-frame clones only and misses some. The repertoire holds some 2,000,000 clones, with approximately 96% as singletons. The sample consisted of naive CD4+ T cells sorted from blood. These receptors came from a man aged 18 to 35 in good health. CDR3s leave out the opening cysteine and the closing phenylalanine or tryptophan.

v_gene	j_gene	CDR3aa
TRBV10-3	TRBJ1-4	AISEGANEKLF
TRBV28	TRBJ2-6	ASHGSGANVLT
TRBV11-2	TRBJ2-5	ASSPNRETQY
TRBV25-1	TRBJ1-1	ASSADREAF
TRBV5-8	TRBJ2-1	ASSSPMTSGNPNEQF
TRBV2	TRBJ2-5	ASRRTGGGETQY
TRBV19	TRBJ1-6	ASRNRRENSPLH
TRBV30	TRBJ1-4	AWAQRGGVDEKLF
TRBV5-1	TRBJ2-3	ASSLGADTQY
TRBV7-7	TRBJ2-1	ASSQPGLAGGPGVNEQF
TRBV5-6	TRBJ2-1	ASSFTPWSRKHDEQF
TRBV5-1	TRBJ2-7	ASSLGTLYEQY
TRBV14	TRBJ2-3	ASSQLVPTDTQY
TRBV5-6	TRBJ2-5	ASSSRLAGETQY
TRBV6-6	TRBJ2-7	ASSGTGHEQY
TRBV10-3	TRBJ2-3	AISEGQGSTDTQY
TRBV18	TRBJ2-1	ASSQFTGFNEQF
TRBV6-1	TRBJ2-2	ASSEWNTGELF
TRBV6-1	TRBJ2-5	ASRGGSGRETQY
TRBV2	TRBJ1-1	ASSARTGTEAF
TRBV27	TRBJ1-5	ASRPTGVQPQH
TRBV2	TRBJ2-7	ASSELLEQY
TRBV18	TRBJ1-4	ASSPPVASVARVEKLF
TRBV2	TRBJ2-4	ASHTESLAKNIQY
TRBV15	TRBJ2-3	ATSRGASTDTQY
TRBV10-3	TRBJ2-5	AISDRGRWETQY
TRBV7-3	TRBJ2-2	ASSPQVLTGELF
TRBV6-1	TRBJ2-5	ASSEHRVQETQY
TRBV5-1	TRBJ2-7	ASTETSGSYEQY
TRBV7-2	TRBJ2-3	ASSAGLAGLNTQY
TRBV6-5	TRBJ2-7	ASSYRGRDSYEQY
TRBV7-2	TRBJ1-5	ASSLQGANQPQH
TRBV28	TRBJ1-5	ASSLSGKGNNQPQH
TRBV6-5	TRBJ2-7	ASSYRGPYEQY
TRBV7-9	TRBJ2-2	ASSIDRGNGELF